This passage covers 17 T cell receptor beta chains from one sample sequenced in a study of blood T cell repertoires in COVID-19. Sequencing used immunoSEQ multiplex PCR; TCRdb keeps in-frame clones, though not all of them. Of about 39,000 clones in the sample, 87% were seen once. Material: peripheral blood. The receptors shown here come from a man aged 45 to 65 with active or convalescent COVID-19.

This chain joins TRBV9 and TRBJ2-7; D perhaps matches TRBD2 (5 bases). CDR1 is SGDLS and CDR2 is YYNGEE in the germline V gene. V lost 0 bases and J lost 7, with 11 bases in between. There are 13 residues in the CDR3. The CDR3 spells CASSVVSGGEQYF. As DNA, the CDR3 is TGTGCCAGCAGCGTAGTTAGTGGAGGAGAGCAGTACTTC.

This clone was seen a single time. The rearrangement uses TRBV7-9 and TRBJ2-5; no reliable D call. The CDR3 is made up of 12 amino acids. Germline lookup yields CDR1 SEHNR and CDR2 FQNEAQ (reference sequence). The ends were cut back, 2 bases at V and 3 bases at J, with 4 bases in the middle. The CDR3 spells CASSLLEETQYF. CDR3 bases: TGTGCCAGCAGCTTATTAGAAGAGACCCAGTACTTC. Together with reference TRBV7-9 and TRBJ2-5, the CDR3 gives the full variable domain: DTGVSQNPRHKITKRGQNVTFRCDPISEHNRLYWYRQTLGQGPEFLTYFQNEAQLEKSRLLSDRFSAERPKGSFSTLEIQRTEQGDSAMYLCASSLLEETQYFGPGTRLLVL.

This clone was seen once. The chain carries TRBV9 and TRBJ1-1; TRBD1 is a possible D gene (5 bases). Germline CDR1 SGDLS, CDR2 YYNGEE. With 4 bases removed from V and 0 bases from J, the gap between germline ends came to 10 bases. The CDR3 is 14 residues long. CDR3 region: CASSSDILNTEAFF. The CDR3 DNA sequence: TGTGCCAGCAGCTCGGACATCCTGAACACTGAAGCTTTCTTT.

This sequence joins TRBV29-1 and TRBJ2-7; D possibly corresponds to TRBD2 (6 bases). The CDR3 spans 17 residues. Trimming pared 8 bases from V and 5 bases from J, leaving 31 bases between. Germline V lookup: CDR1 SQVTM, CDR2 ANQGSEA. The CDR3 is CSRGKGLPWHGGNEQYF. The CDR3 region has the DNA TGCAGCCGAGGGAAGGGACTTCCGTGGCACGGCGGAAACGAGCAGTACTTC.

CDR3 sequence (DNA): TGTGCCAGCAGCTCAAAGCGGGAAGATACGCAGTATTTT. Encoded protein: CASSSKREDTQYF. The chain recombines TRBV5-4 with TRBJ2-3; TRBD2 aligns across 7 bases. Germline CDR1 SGHNT, CDR2 YYREEE (reference sequence). Unmatched junction bases numbered 3, after V lost 3 bases and J lost 5 bases. CDR3 size: 13 residues.

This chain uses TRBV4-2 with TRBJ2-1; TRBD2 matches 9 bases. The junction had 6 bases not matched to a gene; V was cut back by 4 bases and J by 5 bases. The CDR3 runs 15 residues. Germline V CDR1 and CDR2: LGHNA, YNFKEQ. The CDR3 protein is CASSRASGVDNEQFF. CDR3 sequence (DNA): TGTGCCAGCAGCCGGGCTAGCGGGGTTGACAATGAGCAGTTCTTC.

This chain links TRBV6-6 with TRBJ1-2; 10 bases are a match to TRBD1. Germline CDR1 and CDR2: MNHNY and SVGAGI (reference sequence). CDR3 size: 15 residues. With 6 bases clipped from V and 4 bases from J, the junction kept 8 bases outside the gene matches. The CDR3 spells CASRPPGQGFYGYTF. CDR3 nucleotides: TGTGCCAGCAGACCACCGGGACAGGGGTTCTATGGCTACACCTTC.

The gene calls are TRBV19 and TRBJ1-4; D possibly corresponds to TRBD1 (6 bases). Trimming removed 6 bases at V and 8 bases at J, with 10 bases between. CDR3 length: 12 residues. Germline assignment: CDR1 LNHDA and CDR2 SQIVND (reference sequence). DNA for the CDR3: TGTGCCAGTAGCTACAGGGCAGAAAAACTGTTTTTT. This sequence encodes CASSYRAEKLFF.

The CDR3 DNA follows: TGTTCAGCCGGGAATAGCAATCAGCCCCAGCATTTT. Translation gives CSAGNSNQPQHF. The chain uses TRBV19 and TRBJ1-5; D gene uncertain. Germline V gene sequence: CDR1 LNHDA, CDR2 SQIVND (reference sequence). The CDR3 is 12 residues long.

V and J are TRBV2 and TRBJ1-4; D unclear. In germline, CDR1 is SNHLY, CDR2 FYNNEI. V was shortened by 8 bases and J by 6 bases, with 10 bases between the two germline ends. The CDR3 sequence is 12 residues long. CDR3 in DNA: TGTGCCAGCGGGAGGACCCATGAAAAACTGTTTTTT. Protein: CASGRTHEKLFF.

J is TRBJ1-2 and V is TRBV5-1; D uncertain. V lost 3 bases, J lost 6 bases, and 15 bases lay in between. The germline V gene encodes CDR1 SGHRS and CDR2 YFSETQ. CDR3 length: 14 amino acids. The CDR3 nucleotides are TGCGCCAGCAGCTCCCGAAGCCCTGTCGATGGCTACACCTTC. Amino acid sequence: CASSSRSPVDGYTF. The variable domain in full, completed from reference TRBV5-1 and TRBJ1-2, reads KAGVTQTPRYLIKTRGQQVTLSCSPISGHRSVSWYQQTPGQGLQFLFEYFSETQRNKGNFPGRFSGRQFSNSRSEMNVSTLELGDSALYLCASSSRSPVDGYTFGSGTRLTVV.

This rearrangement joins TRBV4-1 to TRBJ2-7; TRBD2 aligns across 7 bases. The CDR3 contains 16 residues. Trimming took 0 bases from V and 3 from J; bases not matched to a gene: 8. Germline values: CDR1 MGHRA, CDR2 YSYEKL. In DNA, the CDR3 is TGCGCCAGCAGCCAAGATGGGGGAGGGATGAACTACGAGCAGTACTTC. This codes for CASSQDGGGMNYEQYF.

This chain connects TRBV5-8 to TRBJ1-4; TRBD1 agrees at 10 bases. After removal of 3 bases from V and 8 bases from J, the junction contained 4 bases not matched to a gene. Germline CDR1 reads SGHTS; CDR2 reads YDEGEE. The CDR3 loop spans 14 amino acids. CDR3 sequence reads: CASSSTGGYEKLFF. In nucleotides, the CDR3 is TGTGCCAGCAGCTCGACAGGGGGCTACGAAAAACTGTTTTTT.

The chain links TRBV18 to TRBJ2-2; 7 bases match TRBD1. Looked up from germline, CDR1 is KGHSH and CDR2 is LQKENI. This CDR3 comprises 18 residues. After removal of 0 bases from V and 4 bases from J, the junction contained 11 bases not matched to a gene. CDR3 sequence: CASSPPNFGQVITGELFF. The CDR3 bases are TGTGCCAGCTCACCACCGAATTTCGGACAGGTCATCACCGGGGAGCTGTTTTTT.

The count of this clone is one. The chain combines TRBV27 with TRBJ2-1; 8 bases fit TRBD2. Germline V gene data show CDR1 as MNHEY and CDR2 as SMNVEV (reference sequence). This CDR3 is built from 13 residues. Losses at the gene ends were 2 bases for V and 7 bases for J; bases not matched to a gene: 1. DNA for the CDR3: TGTGCCAGCAGTTTAACTAGCGGTAATGAGCAGTTCTTC. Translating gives CASSLTSGNEQFF.

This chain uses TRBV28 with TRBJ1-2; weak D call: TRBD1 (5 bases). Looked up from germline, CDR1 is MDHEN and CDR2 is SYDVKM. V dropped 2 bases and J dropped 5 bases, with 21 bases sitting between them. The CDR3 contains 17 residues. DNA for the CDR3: TGTGCCAGCAGTTTACCTCGGTGTAGGGGTCATAGTTATGGCTACACCTTC. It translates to CASSLPRCRGHSYGYTF.

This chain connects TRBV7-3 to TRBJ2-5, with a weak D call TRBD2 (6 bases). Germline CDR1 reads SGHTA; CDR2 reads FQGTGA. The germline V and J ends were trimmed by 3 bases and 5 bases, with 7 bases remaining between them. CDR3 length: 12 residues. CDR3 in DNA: TGTGCCAGCAGCTTTGGAGGGGAGACCCAGTACTTC. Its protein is CASSFGGETQYF.